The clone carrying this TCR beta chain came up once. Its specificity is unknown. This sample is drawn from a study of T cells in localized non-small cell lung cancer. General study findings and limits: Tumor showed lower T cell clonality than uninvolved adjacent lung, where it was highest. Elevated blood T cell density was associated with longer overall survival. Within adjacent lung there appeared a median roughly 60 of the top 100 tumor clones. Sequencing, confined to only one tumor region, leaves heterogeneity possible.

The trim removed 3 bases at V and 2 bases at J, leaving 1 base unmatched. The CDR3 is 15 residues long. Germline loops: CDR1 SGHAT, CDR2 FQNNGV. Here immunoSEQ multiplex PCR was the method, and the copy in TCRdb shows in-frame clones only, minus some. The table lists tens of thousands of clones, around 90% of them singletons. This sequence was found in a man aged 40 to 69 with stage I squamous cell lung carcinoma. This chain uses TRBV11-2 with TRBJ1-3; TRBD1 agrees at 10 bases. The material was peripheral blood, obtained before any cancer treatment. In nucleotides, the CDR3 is TGTGCCAGCAGCTTCGGGACAGGGGCTGGAAACACCATATATTTT. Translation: CASSFGTGAGNTIYF.